Below are 21 T cell receptor beta chains sequenced from a single sample in a study of a mutant IDH1 vaccine in newly diagnosed glioma. Libraries were prepared by immunoSEQ multiplex PCR; TCRdb keeps only in-frame clonotypes and omits some of them. The sample shows 40,000 to 55,000 clones, around 78% of them seen only once. Documented time point: week 35, safety follow-up. The study gave 300 ug of mutant IDH1 20-mer peptide per vaccine dose, with topical imiquimod. No antigen has been assigned to these receptors. The input for sequencing was PBMCs, taken from a glioma patient whose treatment included an IDH1 peptide vaccine. Every receptor here comes from a man aged 35 to 55 with glioma.

The rearrangement links TRBV29-1 to TRBJ1-2, with TRBD1 identical over 7 bases. CDR1 is SQVTM and CDR2 is ANQGSEA in the germline V gene. The J segment lost 8 bases and the V segment lost 3 bases, leaving 9 bases of the junction unmatched. The CDR3 contains 13 residues. The CDR3 DNA sequence: TGCAGCGTTGAGCCAACAGGGGATGAAGGCTACACCTTC. This codes for CSVEPTGDEGYTF.

CDR3 amino acids: CASSLYGLDGYTF. As DNA, the CDR3 is TGTGCCAGCAGCTTATACGGGCTCGATGGCTACACCTTC. The chain uses TRBV7-9 and TRBJ1-2, with D uncertain. Trimming stripped 2 bases from V and 6 bases from J, with 10 bases between. Germline CDR1 SEHNR, CDR2 FQNEAQ (reference sequence). The CDR3 covers 13 residues.

The rearrangement links TRBV19 to TRBJ1-5, with D unclear. In germline, CDR1 is LNHDA, CDR2 SQIVND (reference sequence). V lost 0 bases, J lost 6 bases, and 12 bases lay in between. The CDR3 has 15 amino acids. The chain's CDR3 is CASSIDWPSVQPQHF. The CDR3 DNA sequence: TGTGCCAGTAGTATAGATTGGCCATCCGTTCAGCCCCAGCATTTT.

This chain links TRBV15 with TRBJ2-3; D may be TRBD2 (6 bases). V was trimmed by 0 bases and J by 2 bases, leaving 12 bases between them. Germline lookup yields CDR1 LNHNV and CDR2 YYDKDF (reference sequence). This CDR3 has 16 residues. For the CDR3, the DNA is TGTGCCACCAGCAGAGATTGGGGGGAACTCACAGATACGCAGTATTTT. Translating it yields CATSRDWGELTDTQYF.

On this clone: The sample has other DNA sequences that encode this CDR3 too. CDR3 sequence: CASSLAGRNTEAFF. The DNA for the CDR3 is TGTGCCAGCAGCTTAGCAGGGAGAAACACTGAAGCTTTCTTT. The genes are TRBV7-2 and TRBJ1-1, with D unclear. Germline values: CDR1 SGHTA, CDR2 FQGNSA. V lost 0 bases and J lost 2, with 7 bases in between. The CDR3 spans 14 residues.

The V call is TRBV29-1, the J call TRBJ1-4; 8 nucleotides match TRBD1. Germline V gene data show CDR1 as SQVTM and CDR2 as ANQGSEA. Trimming cost V 6 bases and J 8 bases; bases outside gene matches: 5. The CDR3 covers 12 residues. CDR3 nucleotides: TGCAGCGTCGGGACAGGCCGCGAAAAACTGTTTTTT. Translating gives CSVGTGREKLFF.

V and J are TRBV6-1 and TRBJ2-7, with 8 positions matching TRBD2. CDR1 is MNHNS and CDR2 is SASEGT in the germline V gene. This CDR3 contains 14 residues. CDR3 sequence: CAEERESKKYEQYV. The CDR3 nucleotides read TGTGCGGAGGAGCGGGAGAGCAAGAAGTACGAGCAGTACGTC.

The gene calls are TRBV9 and TRBJ2-7; D tentatively fits TRBD1 or TRBD2 (5 bases each). CDR1 is SGDLS, CDR2 YYNGEE, per germline. V was clipped by 0 bases and J by 7 bases, with 20 bases between them. CDR3 size: 16 residues. CDR3 amino acids: CASSVASGRSVGEQYV. DNA for the CDR3: TGTGCCAGCAGCGTAGCCTCGGGACGGAGTGTGGGGGAGCAGTACGTC.

This sequence joins TRBV28 and TRBJ1-1; maybe TRBD1 (5 bases). This CDR3 is built from 15 residues. Trimming cost V 4 bases and J 5 bases, with 17 bases left between them. Germline loops: CDR1 MDHEN, CDR2 SYDVKM. The CDR3 protein is CASSSLGGESTEAFF. The CDR3 nucleotides are TGTGCCAGCAGTTCTCTCGGAGGGGAGTCGACTGAAGCTTTCTTT.

The genes are TRBV27 and TRBJ2-3; D may be TRBD2 (5 bases). V gave up 1 base and J gave up 0 bases, with 14 bases separating them. In germline, CDR1 is MNHEY, CDR2 SMNVEV (reference sequence). The CDR3 is made up of 17 amino acids. CDR3 protein: CASSLLKLDHSTDTQYF. CDR3 DNA sequence: TGTGCCAGCAGTTTATTGAAACTAGACCATAGCACAGATACGCAGTATTTT.

The V and J genes are TRBV9 and TRBJ2-1; D is unresolved. Germline V gene data show CDR1 as SGDLS and CDR2 as YYNGEE. The CDR3 contains 13 residues. Trimming shortened V by 0 bases and J by 8 bases, and 9 bases separated the two germline ends. The CDR3 is CASSVVGKDEQFF. DNA for the CDR3: TGTGCCAGCAGCGTAGTGGGTAAAGATGAGCAGTTCTTC.

This chain joins TRBV19 and TRBJ2-3, with 9 bases fitting TRBD1. With 1 base clipped from V and 4 bases from J, the junction kept 6 bases outside the gene matches. CDR1 is LNHDA and CDR2 is SQIVND in the germline V gene (reference sequence). The CDR3 is made up of 16 amino acids. Written as DNA, the CDR3 is TGTGCCAGTAGTATAGGCTACAGGGGGCGCGCAGATACGCAGTATTTT. It specifies CASSIGYRGRADTQYF. The whole variable domain, remainder taken from reference TRBV19 and TRBJ2-3, is DGGITQSPKYLFRKEGQNVTLSCEQNLNHDAMYWYRQDPGQGLRLIYYSQIVNDFQKGDIAEGYSVSREKKESFPLTVTSAQKNPTAFYLCASSIGYRGRADTQYFGPGTRLTVL.

This rearrangement joins TRBV30 to TRBJ2-1, with 8 bases aligning to TRBD2. The CDR3 loop spans 13 amino acids. V shed 1 base and J 9 bases; nucleotides not matched to a gene: 5. Germline CDR1 is GTSNPN and CDR2 is SVGIG (reference sequence). This CDR3 reads CAWSGAGGSEQFF. CDR3 coding DNA: TGTGCCTGGAGTGGGGCGGGGGGAAGTGAGCAGTTCTTC.

CDR3 DNA: TGTGCCAGCAGTTTACGACGGAGGAACACTGAAGCTTTCTTT. Amino acids: CASSLRRRNTEAFF. This chain joins TRBV6-1 and TRBJ1-1; D not certain. V was clipped by 5 bases and J by 1 base, with 11 bases between them. The CDR3 loop spans 14 amino acids. The germline V gene encodes CDR1 MNHNS and CDR2 SASEGT.

The rearrangement uses TRBV4-3 and TRBJ2-5; TRBD2 matches 9 bases. V lost 1 base, J lost 2 bases, and 5 bases stayed unmatched. CDR1 and CDR2 from the germline V gene are LGHNA and YSLEER. This CDR3 has 16 residues. The CDR3 region has the DNA TGCGCCAGCAGCCAAGGGGCGGGAGGGCCACAAGAGACCCAGTACTTC. It specifies CASSQGAGGPQETQYF.

In DNA, the CDR3 is TGTGCCAGCTCTCCGCCCGGGACTAGCGGCACAGATACGCAGTATTTT. Translated: CASSPPGTSGTDTQYF. The chain carries TRBV18 and TRBJ2-3; 10 nucleotides align to TRBD2. Unmatched junction bases numbered 7, after V lost 6 bases and J lost 1 base. The germline gives CDR1 KGHSH, CDR2 LQKENI. CDR3 length equals 16 residues.

This clone has only a few counts. V usage is TRBV6-5 and J usage is TRBJ1-5; D is perhaps TRBD1 (6 bases). The CDR3 is made up of 14 amino acids. CDR1 and CDR2 (germline): MNHEY, SVGAGI. With 5 bases removed from V and 0 bases from J, the gap between germline ends came to 8 bases. CDR3 DNA sequence: TGTGCCAGCAGTAGGACAGATAGCAATCAGCCCCAGCATTTT. It specifies CASSRTDSNQPQHF.

CDR3 sequence: CASSLALSGSSTDTQYF. CDR3 nucleotide sequence: TGTGCCAGCAGCTTAGCGCTAAGCGGCTCTAGCACAGATACGCAGTATTTT. The J gene is TRBJ2-3, the V gene TRBV7-2, with TRBD2 as a possible D gene (5 bases). Germline V gene data show CDR1 as SGHTA and CDR2 as FQGNSA. The V gene lost 0 bases and the J gene lost 0 bases, with 13 bases spanning the gap. The CDR3 is 17 amino acids.

V and J are TRBV30 and TRBJ2-1; perhaps TRBD2 as D (5 bases). Germline V gives CDR1 GTSNPN, CDR2 SVGIG (reference sequence). The CDR3 extends over 15 amino acids. Trimming removed 2 bases at V and 2 bases at J, with 13 bases between. Here the CDR3 DNA reads TGTGCCTGGAGTCCAAAAGACGGGACCTACAATGAGCAGTTCTTC. Amino acids: CAWSPKDGTYNEQFF.

The genes are TRBV2 and TRBJ2-6; 7 bases fit TRBD2. Looked up from germline, CDR1 is SNHLY and CDR2 is FYNNEI. Trimming at V came to 4 bases and at J to 0 bases, leaving 12 bases not matched to a gene. The CDR3 runs 19 residues. CDR3 in DNA: TGTGCCAGCAGTGTGGCCCCGGGGAGGGTTAGCTCTGGGGCCAACGTCCTGACTTTC. Translation: CASSVAPGRVSSGANVLTF.

The chain has TRBV18 and TRBJ2-7; 12 bases agree with TRBD2. Germline trimming cut 5 bases from V and 0 bases from J; bases unmatched to any gene: 14. Germline CDR1 reads KGHSH; CDR2 reads LQKENI. This CDR3 is 19 amino acids long. The CDR3 bases are TGTGCCAGCTCAACGACTAGCGGGGGAACTCTTGGAGACTCCTACGAGCAGTACGTC. As protein: CASSTTSGGTLGDSYEQYV.